This T cell receptor (beta chain) was retrieved from a study of spatial heterogeneity in lung cancer. Study-level information: The cohort: approximately 74 early-stage, untreated non-small cell lung cancer patients. Study results and limitations: Blood carried ubiquitous expanded tumor TCRs more at resection than follow-up.

This clonotype was counted at least ten times. Antigen specificity is unknown. Regarding time point: blood at routine non-recurrence follow-up after resection. Sequencing covered unsorted whole RNA taken from tumor, nontumor lung or frozen PBMC. In TCRdb, the 5' RACE reads were re-called with MiXCR into one record per CDR3 protein. The sample has around 30,000 distinct CDR3 sequences, 4.5% to 7.5% seen once; the top ten hold under 25%. The CDR3 is 14 amino acids. The germline CDR1 and CDR2 sequences are MGHDK and SYGVNS. Trimming removed 4 bases at V and 5 bases at J, with 13 bases between. The source is a male donor with early-stage non-small cell lung cancer. The V and J genes are TRBV25-1 and TRBJ2-3; D not resolved. This specimen consisted of PBMCs, obtained at follow-up. The CDR3: CASSADVKVDTQYF. Written as DNA, the CDR3 is TGTGCCAGCAGTGCCGATGTGAAGGTAGATACGCAGTATTTT.